A selection of T cell receptor beta chains follows, all from one sample in a study of T cells in Graves' hyperthyroidism and ophthalmopathy. TCRdb re-called the multiplex PCR reads through MiXCR, storing one row per CDR3 protein. The data show 640,000 or so distinct CDR3 sequences, roughly 14% seen once. What was sequenced was blood. Source of these receptors: a woman between 35 and 50 years old with Graves' ophthalmopathy. Both conserved end residues are part of each CDR3. The D gene is left open where the match is weak. Where a row states a size, it is once, few, many or the class of an expanded clone; other rows omit it.

v_call,clone_size,d_call,j_call,cdr3_nt,cdr3_aa
TRBV2,many,TRBD1,TRBJ2-5,TGTGCCAGCGGGAGGGACAGGGGACAAGAGACCCAGTACTTC,CASGRDRGQETQYF
TRBV29-1,many,TRBD2,TRBJ2-5,TGCAGCGGATATGGGGGGGAGTTGCGAGAGACCCAGTACTTC,CSGYGGELRETQYF
TRBV6-2/TRBV6-3,few,NA,TRBJ2-6,TGTGCCAGCAGTTACGGTCCCTCTGGGGCCAACGTCCTGACTTTC,CASSYGPSGANVLTF
TRBV4-1,few,NA,TRBJ1-2,TGCACCAGCAGCCAAGGCGACAGAAACTACTATGGCTACACCTTC,CTSSQGDRNYYGYTF
TRBV5-1,many,NA,TRBJ2-7,TGCGCCAGCAGTTCACTCAAGGGGGGGTCCGTCCACGAGCAGTACTTC,CASSSLKGGSVHEQYF
TRBV12-3/TRBV12-4,many,TRBD2,TRBJ2-2,TGTGCCAGCACCCCCCGGACTAGCGGGACCGGGGAGCTGTTTTTT,CASTPRTSGTGELFF
TRBV11-2,NA,NA,TRBJ1-2,TGTGCCAGCAGCTTAGTAGGGTCAGGCCCCTATGGCTACACCTTC,CASSLVGSGPYGYTF
TRBV9,NA,NA,TRBJ2-4,TGTGCCAGCAGCCCCCCAGAATCCATGGGAGCCAAAAACATTCAGTACTTC,CASSPPESMGAKNIQYF
TRBV6-2/TRBV6-3,NA,NA,TRBJ1-2,TGTGCCAGCAGTTATTCCGGTGGGGGCGGCTACACCTTC,CASSYSGGGGYTF
TRBV10-3,many,TRBD1,TRBJ2-2,TGTGCCATCAGTGAGTCTACAGGGGGCCTTGGCGGGGAGCTGTTTTTT,CAISESTGGLGGELFF
TRBV7-8,many,NA,TRBJ1-3,TGTGCCAGCAGCTTAGTGGGGACTGGAAACACCATATATTTT,CASSLVGTGNTIYF
TRBV20-1,NA,NA,TRBJ2-5,TGCAGTGCTAGTAGACTTGGACAGTGGTACCAAGAGACCCAGTACTTC,CSASRLGQWYQETQYF
TRBV7-9,many,NA,TRBJ2-1,TGTGCCAGCAGCTTAGTATATGGAGACAATGAGCAGTTCTTC,CASSLVYGDNEQFF
TRBV7-7,few,NA,TRBJ2-7,TGTGCTAGCAGCTTAGGGGCGGGCTCCGTCTACGAGCAGTACTTC,CASSLGAGSVYEQYF
TRBV25-1,many,NA,TRBJ1-1,TGTGCCAGCAGTGGGGAGACAGCCATGAACACTGAAGCTTTCTTT,CASSGETAMNTEAFF
TRBV19,few,NA,TRBJ1-2,TGTGCCAGTATTGGGGGAGCTGGCTACACCTTC,CASIGGAGYTF
TRBV20-1,many,TRBD2,TRBJ2-2,TGCAGTGCTAGAGATATAACGACTAGCGGGTCCCTCACCGGGGAGCTGTTTTTT,CSARDITTSGSLTGELFF
TRBV30,many,TRBD1,TRBJ2-7,TGTGCCTGGAGTGTCGCAGGGGGCGCGTACGAGCAGTACTTC,CAWSVAGGAYEQYF
TRBV11-2,many,NA,TRBJ2-6,TGTGCCAGCAGCTTAGATCGGTGGGCACCCACAAAGCAATCTGGGGCCAACGTCCTGACTTTC,CASSLDRWAPTKQSGANVLTF
TRBV11-2,many,TRBD1,TRBJ2-5,TGTGCCAGCAGCAAGGGGGCGAGGGAGACCCAGTACTTC,CASSKGARETQYF
TRBV6-2/TRBV6-3,many,NA,TRBJ1-2,TGTGCCAGCGATACACGAACTAACTATGGCTACACCTTC,CASDTRTNYGYTF
TRBV5-1,few,TRBD2,TRBJ2-5,TGCGCCAGCAGCTTGGCAGCGGGAGGGCCAGAGACCCAGTACTTC,CASSLAAGGPETQYF
TRBV19,many,NA,TRBJ2-6,TGTGCCAGTAGTTCCTTTCGGGGGACTGGGGCCAACGTCCTGACTTTC,CASSSFRGTGANVLTF
TRBV28,many,NA,TRBJ2-4,TGTGCCAGCGCGAAGGCAGGCGCTGCCAAAAACATTCAGTACTTC,CASAKAGAAKNIQYF
TRBV2,NA,TRBD2,TRBJ2-7,TGTGCCAGCGGACTAGCGGGAGGGGCCTCCTACGAGCAGTACTTC,CASGLAGGASYEQYF
TRBV11-1,NA,NA,TRBJ2-7,TGTGCCAGCAGCTTAGACGGGGGACACCGCTACTACGAGCAGTACTTC,CASSLDGGHRYYEQYF
TRBV28,many,TRBD1,TRBJ2-7,TGTGCCAGCGTGGGACAGGGGGCTTTCGAGCAGTACTTC,CASVGQGAFEQYF
TRBV14,NA,TRBD1,TRBJ2-2,TGTGCCAGCAGCCAAGATTTGGAGACAGGGGGCGGCGGGGAGCTGTTTTTT,CASSQDLETGGGGELFF
TRBV20-1,many,NA,TRBJ2-5,TGCAGTGCCCATCGGACAAGGGGGGTGGAGACCCAGTACTTC,CSAHRTRGVETQYF
TRBV27,many,TRBD1,TRBJ2-7,TGTGCCAGCAGTCCATGGGACAGGGTAGGTGGCGAGCAGTACTTC,CASSPWDRVGGEQYF
TRBV18,many,TRBD1,TRBJ2-7,TGTGCCAGCTCACGAGTGCAGGGGGCAATCTACGAGCAGTACTTC,CASSRVQGAIYEQYF